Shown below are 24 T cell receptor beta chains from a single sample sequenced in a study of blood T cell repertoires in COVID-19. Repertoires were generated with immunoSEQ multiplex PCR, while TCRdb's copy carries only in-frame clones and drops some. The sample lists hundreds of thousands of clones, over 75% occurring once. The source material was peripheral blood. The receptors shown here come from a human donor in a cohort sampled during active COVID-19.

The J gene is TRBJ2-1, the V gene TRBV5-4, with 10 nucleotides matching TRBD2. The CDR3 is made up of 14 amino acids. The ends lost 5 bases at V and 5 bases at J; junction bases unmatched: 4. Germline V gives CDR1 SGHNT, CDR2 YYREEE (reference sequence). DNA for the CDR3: TGTGCCAGCAGTTCCGGACTAGCGGACAATGAGCAGTTCTTC. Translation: CASSSGLADNEQFF.

As DNA, the CDR3 is TGTGCCAGCAGCCCATTTAACTCTGAAGCTTTCTTT. As protein: CASSPFNSEAFF. The chain joins TRBV3-1 (or the pseudogene TRBV3-2) to TRBJ1-1; no firm D call. CDR1 and CDR2 (germline): LGHDT, YNNKEL (reference sequence). The CDR3 is 12 amino acids. Trimming removed 4 bases from V and 6 bases from J, with 9 bases in between.

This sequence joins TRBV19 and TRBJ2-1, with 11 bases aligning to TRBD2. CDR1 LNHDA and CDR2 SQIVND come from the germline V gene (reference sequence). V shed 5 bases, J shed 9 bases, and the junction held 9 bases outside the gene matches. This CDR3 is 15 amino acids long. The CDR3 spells CASSYLTSGNGEQFF. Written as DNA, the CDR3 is TGTGCCAGTAGTTATTTGACTAGCGGGAACGGTGAGCAGTTCTTC.

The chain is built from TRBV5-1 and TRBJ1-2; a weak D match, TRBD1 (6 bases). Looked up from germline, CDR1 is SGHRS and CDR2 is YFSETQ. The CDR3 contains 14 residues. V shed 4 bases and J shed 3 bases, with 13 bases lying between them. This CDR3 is CASSPRQDDYGYTF. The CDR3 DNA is TGCGCCAGCAGCCCTAGACAGGATGACTATGGCTACACCTTC.

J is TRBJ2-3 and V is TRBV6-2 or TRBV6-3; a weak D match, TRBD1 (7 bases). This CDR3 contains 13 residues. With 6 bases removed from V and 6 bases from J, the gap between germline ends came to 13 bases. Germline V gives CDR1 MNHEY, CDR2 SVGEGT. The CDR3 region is CASSRRGVDTQYF. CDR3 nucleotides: TGTGCCAGCAGCCGCAGGGGGGTGGATACGCAGTATTTT.

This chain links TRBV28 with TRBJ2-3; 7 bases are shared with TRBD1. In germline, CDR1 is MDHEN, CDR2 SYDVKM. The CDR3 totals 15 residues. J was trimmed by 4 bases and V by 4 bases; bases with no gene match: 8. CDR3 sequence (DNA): TGTGCCAGCAGTTGGACAGGCGAGGTCGCAGATACGCAGTATTTT. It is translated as CASSWTGEVADTQYF.

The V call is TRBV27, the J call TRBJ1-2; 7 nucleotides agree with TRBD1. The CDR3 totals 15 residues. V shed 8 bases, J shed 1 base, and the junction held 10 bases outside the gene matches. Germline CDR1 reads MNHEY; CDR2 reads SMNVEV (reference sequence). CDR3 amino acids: CASGGQTFDNYGYTF. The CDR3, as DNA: TGTGCCAGCGGGGGACAGACTTTTGATAACTATGGCTACACCTTC.

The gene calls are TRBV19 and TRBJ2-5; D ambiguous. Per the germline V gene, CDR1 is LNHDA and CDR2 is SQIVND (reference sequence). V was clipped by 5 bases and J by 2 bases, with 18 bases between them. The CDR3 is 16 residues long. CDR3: CASSPSPPLRQETQYF. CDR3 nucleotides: TGTGCCAGTAGTCCCTCCCCCCCCCTGAGGCAAGAGACCCAGTACTTC.

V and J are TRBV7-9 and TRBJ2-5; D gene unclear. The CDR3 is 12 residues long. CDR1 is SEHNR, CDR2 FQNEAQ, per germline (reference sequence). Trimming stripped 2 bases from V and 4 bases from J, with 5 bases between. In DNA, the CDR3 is TGTGCCAGCAGCTTAATATTAGAGACCCAGTACTTC. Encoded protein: CASSLILETQYF.

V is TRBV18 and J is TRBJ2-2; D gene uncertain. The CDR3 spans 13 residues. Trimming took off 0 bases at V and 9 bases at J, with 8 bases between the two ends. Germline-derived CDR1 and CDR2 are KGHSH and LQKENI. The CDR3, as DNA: TGTGCCAGCTCACCACCAACAGTTTGGGAGCTGTTTTTT. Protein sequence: CASSPPTVWELFF.

CDR3 in DNA: TGTGCCAGCAGCCGTAGCGGTCCCGGGGGGGAGACCCAGTACTTC. This gives the protein CASSRSGPGGETQYF. The gene calls are TRBV7-2 and TRBJ2-5; TRBD2 matches 7 bases. The CDR3 length is 15 residues. The germline gives CDR1 SGHTA, CDR2 FQGNSA. The V segment lost 5 bases and the J segment 5 bases; nucleotides outside the gene matches: 11.

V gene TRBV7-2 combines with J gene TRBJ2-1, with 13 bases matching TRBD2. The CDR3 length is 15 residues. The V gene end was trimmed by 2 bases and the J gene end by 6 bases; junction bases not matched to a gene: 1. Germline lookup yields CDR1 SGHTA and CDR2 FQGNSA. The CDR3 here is CASSLTSGRGNEQFF. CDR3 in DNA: TGTGCCAGCAGCTTAACTAGCGGGAGGGGCAATGAGCAGTTCTTC.

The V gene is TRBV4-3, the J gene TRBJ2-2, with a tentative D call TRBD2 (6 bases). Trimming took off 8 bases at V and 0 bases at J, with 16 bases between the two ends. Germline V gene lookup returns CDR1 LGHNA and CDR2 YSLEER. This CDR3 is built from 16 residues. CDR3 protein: CASGLMTSSNTGELFF. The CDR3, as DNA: TGCGCCAGCGGCTTGATGACTAGTTCGAACACCGGGGAGCTGTTTTTT.

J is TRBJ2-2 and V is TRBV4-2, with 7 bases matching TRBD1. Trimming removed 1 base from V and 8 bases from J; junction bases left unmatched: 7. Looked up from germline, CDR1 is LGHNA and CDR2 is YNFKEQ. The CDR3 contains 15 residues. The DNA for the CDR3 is TGTGCCAGCAGCCAAGGAGCACAGGGGACGGGGGAGCTGTTTTTT. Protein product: CASSQGAQGTGELFF.

The CDR3 DNA reads TGCAGCGTTGAAGCAGGAGGAGAAGGCTACACCTTC. It translates to CSVEAGGEGYTF. This sequence joins TRBV29-1 and TRBJ1-2, with no clear D. Germline assignment: CDR1 SQVTM and CDR2 ANQGSEA. The V end lost 1 base, the J end lost 8 bases, and 11 bases lay between the germline ends. The CDR3 runs 12 residues.

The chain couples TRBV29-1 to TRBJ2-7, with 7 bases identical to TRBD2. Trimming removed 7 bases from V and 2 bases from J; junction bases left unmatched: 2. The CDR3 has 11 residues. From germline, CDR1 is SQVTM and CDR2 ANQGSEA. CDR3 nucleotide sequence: TGCAGCGGGGGAGGGGCCTACGAGCAGTACTTC. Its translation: CSGGGAYEQYF.

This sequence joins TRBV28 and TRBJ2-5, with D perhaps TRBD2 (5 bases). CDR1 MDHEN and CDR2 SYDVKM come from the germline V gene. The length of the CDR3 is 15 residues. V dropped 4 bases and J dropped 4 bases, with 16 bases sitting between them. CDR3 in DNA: TGTGCCAGCAGTTCCCCCCACCGGGGAAGAGAGACCCAGTACTTC. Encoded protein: CASSSPHRGRETQYF.

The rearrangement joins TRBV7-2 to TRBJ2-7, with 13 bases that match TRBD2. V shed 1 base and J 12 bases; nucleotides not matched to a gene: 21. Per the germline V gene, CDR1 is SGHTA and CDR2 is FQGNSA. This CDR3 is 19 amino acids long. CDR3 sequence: CASSLGGTSGKGHHLRRYF. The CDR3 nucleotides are TGTGCCAGCAGCTTAGGGGGGACTAGCGGGAAGGGCCACCACCTCCGCAGGTACTTC.

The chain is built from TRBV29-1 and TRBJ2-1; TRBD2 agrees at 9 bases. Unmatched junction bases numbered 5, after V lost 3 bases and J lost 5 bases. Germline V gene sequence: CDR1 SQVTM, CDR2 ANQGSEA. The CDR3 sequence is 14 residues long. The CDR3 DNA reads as TGCAGCGTTGATGTGGGACTAGCCCACAATGAGCAGTTCTTC. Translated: CSVDVGLAHNEQFF.

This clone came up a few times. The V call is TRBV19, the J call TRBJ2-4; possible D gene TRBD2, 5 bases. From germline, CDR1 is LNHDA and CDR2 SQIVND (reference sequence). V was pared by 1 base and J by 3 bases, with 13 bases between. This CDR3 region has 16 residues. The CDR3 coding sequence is TGTGCCAGTAGTATAGGGTCCGGGAAGGGCAAAAACATTCAGTACTTC. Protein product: CASSIGSGKGKNIQYF.

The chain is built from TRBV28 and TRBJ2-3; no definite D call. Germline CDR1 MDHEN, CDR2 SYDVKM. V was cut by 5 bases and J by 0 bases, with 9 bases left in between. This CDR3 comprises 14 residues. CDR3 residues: CASSPTSSTDTQYF. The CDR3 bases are TGTGCCAGCAGTCCCACTTCTAGCACAGATACGCAGTATTTT.

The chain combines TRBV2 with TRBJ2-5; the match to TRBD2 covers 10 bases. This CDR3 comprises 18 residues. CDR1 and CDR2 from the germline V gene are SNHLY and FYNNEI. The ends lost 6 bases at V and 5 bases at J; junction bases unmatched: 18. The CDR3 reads CASRDTSGIGWGRETQYF. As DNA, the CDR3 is TGTGCCAGCAGGGATACTAGCGGGATAGGTTGGGGGCGGGAGACCCAGTACTTC.

In nucleotides, the CDR3 is TGTGCCAGCAGTGCCTTATACTATGGCTACACCTTC. As protein: CASSALYYGYTF. The chain is built from TRBV2 and TRBJ1-2; D gene unclear. The V end was cut by 4 bases, the J end by 3 bases, with 6 bases between. Germline V lookup: CDR1 SNHLY, CDR2 FYNNEI. The length of the CDR3 is 12 residues. The whole variable domain, remainder taken from reference TRBV2 and TRBJ1-2, is EPEVTQTPSHQVTQMGQEVILRCVPISNHLYFYWYRQILGQKVEFLVSFYNNEISEKSEIFDDQFSVERPDGSNFTLKIRSTKLEDSAMYFCASSALYYGYTFGSGTRLTVV.

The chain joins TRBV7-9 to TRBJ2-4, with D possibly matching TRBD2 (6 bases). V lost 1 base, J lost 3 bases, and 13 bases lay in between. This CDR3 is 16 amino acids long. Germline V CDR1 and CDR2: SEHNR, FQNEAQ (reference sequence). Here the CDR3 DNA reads TGTGCCAGCAGCTTAGAGGGAGGAGTAGGCAAAAACATTCAGTACTTC. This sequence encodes CASSLEGGVGKNIQYF.